This entry features one T cell receptor beta chain sequence. This entry comes from a study of T-cell memory formation after mild COVID-19. TCRdb redid the calling of the 5' RACE reads with MiXCR, one entry per CDR3 protein. Of approximately 340,000 distinct CDR3 sequences listed, roughly 13% are singletons. V lost 4 bases, J lost 4 bases, and 16 bases stayed unmatched. The germline V gene encodes CDR1 SGHKS and CDR2 YYEKEE (reference sequence). The CDR3 loop spans 18 amino acids. The V call is TRBV5-5, the J call TRBJ2-2, with 7 bases lining up with TRBD2. The origin of this receptor is a man younger than 35 who had mild COVID-19 (a few samples of this study predate the infection). Cell type and time point are not known. Sequencing used PBMCs or a T cell subset sorted from them (not recorded which). This chain's CDR3 is CASSPVQRGKPGTGELFF. In nucleotides, the CDR3 is TGTGCCAGCAGCCCTGTACAGCGGGGAAAACCGGGCACCGGGGAGCTGTTTTTT. Together with reference TRBV5-5 and TRBJ2-2, the CDR3 gives the full variable domain: DAGVTQSPTHLIKTRGQQVTLRCSPISGHKSVSWYQQVLGQGPQFIFQYYEKEERGRGNFPDRFSARQFPNYSSELNVNALLLGDSALYLCASSPVQRGKPGTGELFFGEGSRLTVL.